Sequencing of this TCR beta chain was carried out in a study of blood T cells in healthy people across ages. This clonotype appeared a few times. What it binds is unknown. Study-wide points: Per-million-T-cell TCR beta diversity fell roughly linearly with age.

Germline CDR1 reads SEHNR; CDR2 reads FQNEAQ (reference sequence). The CDR3 sequence is 15 residues long. V lost 7 bases and J 7 bases, leaving 20 bases between the germline ends. A second PCR of roughly 6 to 12 cycles used a sample-barcoded 5' primer and a J-beta primer mix. TCRdb re-derived calls from the 5' RACE reads in MiXCR, one entry per CDR3 protein. The sample carries about a million distinct CDR3 sequences, 35% to 45% recorded once. The receptor was derived from a man aged 18 to 29 in good health. The genes are TRBV7-9 and TRBJ2-1; TRBD2 is a possible D gene (5 bases). Sample: blood. For the CDR3, the DNA is TGTGCCAGCACCCCCGAAGTCCCTAGCTCGAATGAGCAGTTCTTC. Its protein product is CASTPEVPSSNEQFF.